A single sample gave rise to the 4 T cell receptor beta chains below, sequenced in a study of blood T cells in healthy people across ages. A J-beta primer mix and a sample-barcoded 5' primer were used in a second PCR of roughly 6 to 11 cycles. MiXCR, run by TCRdb on the 5' RACE reads, gives a single entry per CDR3 protein. Of about 1.4 million distinct CDR3 sequences in the sample, around 59% were seen once. The sequenced sample consisted of blood. These receptors were obtained from a man aged 18 to 29 in good health.

The chain joins TRBV4-2 to TRBJ1-1; D is ambiguous. Germline CDR1 and CDR2: LGHNA and YNFKEQ. V was cut by 4 bases and J by 7 bases, with 10 bases left in between. The CDR3 consists of 12 residues. The CDR3 sequence is CASSPFSGEAFF. CDR3 sequence (DNA): TGTGCCAGCAGCCCTTTCTCCGGTGAAGCTTTCTTT.

The chain recombines TRBV4-1 with TRBJ2-7; no reliable D call. CDR1 and CDR2 (germline): MGHRA, YSYEKL. CDR3 length equals 13 residues. The V and J ends lost 3 bases and 3 bases respectively, with 9 bases between them. DNA for the CDR3: TGCGCCAGCAGCCAGGAACAACTCTACGAGCAGTACTTC. This codes for CASSQEQLYEQYF.

The chain combines TRBV18 with TRBJ2-5; 13 bases are a match to TRBD2. Judging by the DNA end, TRBJ2-7 fits better; the J call may be wrong. The CDR3 sequence is 15 residues long. Germline values: CDR1 KGHSH, CDR2 LQKENI. The CDR3 is CASSPGTSGNGEQYF. The CDR3 coding sequence is TGTGCCAGCTCACCAGGGACTAGCGGGAATGGCGAGCAGTACTTC.

V and J are TRBV4-3 and TRBJ2-7; 12 bases are a match to TRBD1. The length of the CDR3 is 16 residues. The V and J ends lost 0 bases and 5 bases, in that order; junction bases with no gene match: 5. Germline-derived CDR1 and CDR2 are LGHNA and YSLEER. The CDR3 DNA sequence: TGCGCCAGCAGCCAAGATGGGACAGGGGGCAGGAACGAGCAGTACTTC. Its translation is CASSQDGTGGRNEQYF.